This T cell receptor (beta chain) was found in a study of cytomegalovirus exposure and HLA in healthy donors. A remark on this clone: Its antigen is undetermined.

Vbeta (60) and Jbeta (13) primers were used in the PCR. The protocol was immunoSEQ multiplex PCR, while the TCRdb copy is restricted to in-frame clones and leaves out a portion. This sample has 150,000 to 200,000 clones, with about 80% found just once. Study conclusions and caveats: In vitro testing confirmed a few CMV-associated chains as specific for CMV antigens. Altogether, 150 to 200 TCR beta chains were recorded as cytomegalovirus-associated.

This TCR derives from a woman aged 40 to 50 in good health and CMV-seronegative. The source material was PBMCs.

CDR3 residues: CASSLTEYTEAFF. As DNA, the CDR3 is TGCGCCAGCAGCCTGACAGAGTACACTGAAGCTTTCTTT. The chain has TRBV4-3 and TRBJ1-1; weak D call: TRBD1 (5 bases). Trimming shortened V by 4 bases and J by 3 bases, and 9 bases separated the two germline ends. The CDR3 consists of 13 residues. Germline assignment: CDR1 LGHNA and CDR2 YSLEER.